One T cell receptor beta chain is described in this entry. What antigen it recognizes has not been identified. Per-nucleotide qualities are absent, and no much larger clonotype sits a single base away. The data originate from a study of vaccination effects on CD4 cells after COVID-19 (dated by TCRdb to 2022 to 2024). With regard to the full study: Across the study, the median time from the second dose to post-vaccine sampling was 72 days (range 14 to 241). The study compared SARS-CoV-2 spike-specific CD4+ TCR repertoires before and after mRNA vaccination in COVID-19 convalescent patients and infection-naive vaccine recipients. The full study included roughly 11 COVID-19 convalescent patients and several SARS-CoV-2-naive healthy vaccine recipients. In the study, cultures from other donors were sequenced using the Oncomine TCR Beta short-read assay on an Illumina iSeq 100.

On the study overall, not on this receptor specifically: Among healthy vaccine recipients, nearly all vaccine-induced clones were SARS-CoV-2 mono-reactive, and just 1 of 255 was cross-reactive with common cold coronaviruses. Both infection-induced and vaccine-induced clones contracted markedly at late post-vaccination timepoints, which is consistent with waning T cell responses. Only a small number of convalescent patients were included, and no early post-infection timepoints were available, which limited the study.

In the ViraFEST assay, PBMC were stimulated with viral peptide pools, and TCR sequencing was then used to find antigen-specific CD4+ T cell clonotypes based on their expansion. After less than eleven days of culture, CD4+ T cells were isolated with the EasySep CD4+ T cell isolation kit. Each participant got two doses of an mRNA SARS-CoV-2 vaccine, either BNT162b2 or mRNA-1273. The absence of prior SARS-CoV-2 infection in healthy vaccine recipients was confirmed by negative nucleocapsid antibodies before and after vaccination. Each well held fewer than 2.5 million PBMC cultured in IMDM containing approximately 5% human AB serum, about 10 IU/ml IL-2 and gentamicin, along with about 9.3 ug/ml peptides. Half of the culture medium was replaced with fresh IL-2-containing medium on days 3 and 7. Unless otherwise noted, each peptide stimulation condition was cultured in triplicate wells. PBMC were separated from whole blood using Ficoll-Paque Plus gradient centrifugation and were then either cryopreserved at -140C or used fresh. The overlapping peptide pools covered the spike proteins of SARS-CoV-2 and of the common cold coronaviruses HCoV-NL63, HCoV-OC43 and HCoV-229E. Genomic DNA was extracted from cultured CD4+ T cells with the QIAamp micro DNA kit.

To prepare the library, the immunoSEQ multiplex PCR assay was applied. DNA from the cultured and isolated CD4+ T cells underwent TCR beta CDR3 sequencing. The authors' pipeline ran thus. Non-productive TCR sequences were discarded, and reads were trimmed to the CDR3 region, with only CDR3s of 7 or more amino acids retained. Antigen-specific clonotypes were identified with the MANAFEST web app by comparing expansion in peptide wells against reference cultures. To be called positive, a clone needed expansion at FDR<0.05 compared with the reference and with all other wells, an odds ratio greater than 5, and a frequency greater than 0.1% in two replicate wells. A clonotype was called cross-reactive if it was significantly expanded both in SARS-CoV-2 spike wells and in at least one common cold coronavirus spike condition. Using the stringdist R package, CDR3 similarity was measured by Levenshtein distance, and unrooted trees were constructed with ape in R 3.6.1. TCRdb holds this immuneACCESS table with in-frame rearrangements only. Some clones are missing; in checked studies, unresolved V genes explain under half, and the rest has no known cause. The DNA was the basis for D and trimming; V, J and clone size are from that table. In this sample the table shows under 80,000 clones, around 73% of which occur a single time. Of the sample, over 0.95% is held by the ten largest clones.

V is clipped by 1 base and J by 0 bases, and the sequence between their germline boundaries is 14 bases long. According to the germline V gene, CDR1 reads SGHRS and CDR2 reads YFSETQ. From its cysteine to its phenylalanine, the CDR3 spans 17 amino acids. The entry retains the CDR3 DNA only, 51 bases that are in frame from base 1. The sequence was obtained from a human donor who received a COVID-19 vaccine. The V and J genes are TRBV5-1 and TRBJ1-5; the D gene is perhaps TRBD1, from 6 matching bases. The sample consisted of CD4+ T cells from PBMCs cultured with HCoV-229E spike peptides, taken after COVID-19 vaccination. The meaning of the sample's cell subset or site label: HCoV-229E spike overlapping peptide pool stimulation. In nucleotide form, the sequence is TGCGCCAGCAGCTTGCTCCCGGCGGACAGTAGCAATCAGCCCCAGCATTTT. The encoded protein is CASSLLPADSSNQPQHF. With the portions outside the CDR3 filled from the reference TRBV5-1 and TRBJ1-5 genes, the complete variable region becomes KAGVTQTPRYLIKTRGQQVTLSCSPISGHRSVSWYQQTPGQGLQFLFEYFSETQRNKGNFPGRFSGRQFSNSRSEMNVSTLELGDSALYLCASSLLPADSSNQPQHFGDGTRLSIL.